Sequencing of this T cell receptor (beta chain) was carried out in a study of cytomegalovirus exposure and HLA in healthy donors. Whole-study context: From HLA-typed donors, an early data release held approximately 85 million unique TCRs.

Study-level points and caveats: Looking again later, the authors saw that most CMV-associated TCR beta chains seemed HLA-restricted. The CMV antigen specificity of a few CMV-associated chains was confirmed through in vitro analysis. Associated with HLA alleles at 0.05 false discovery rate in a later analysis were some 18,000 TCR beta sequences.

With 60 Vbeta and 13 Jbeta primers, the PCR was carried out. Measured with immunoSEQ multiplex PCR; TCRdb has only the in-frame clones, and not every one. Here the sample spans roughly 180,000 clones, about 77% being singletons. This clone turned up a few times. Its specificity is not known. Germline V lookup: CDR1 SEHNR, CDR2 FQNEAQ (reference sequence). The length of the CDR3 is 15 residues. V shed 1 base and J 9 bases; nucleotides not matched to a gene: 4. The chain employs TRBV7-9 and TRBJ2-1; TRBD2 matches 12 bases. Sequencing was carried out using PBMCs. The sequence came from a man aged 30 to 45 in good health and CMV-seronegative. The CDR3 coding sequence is TGTGCCAGCAGCTTAGGCTCGACTAGCGGGAGTGAGCAGTTCTTC. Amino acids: CASSLGSTSGSEQFF.